Listed here is a single T cell receptor beta chain. The length of the CDR3 is 13 residues. V lost 5 bases to trimming and J lost 2 bases; unmatched junction nucleotides: 1. Germline CDR1 reads SEHNR; CDR2 reads FQNEAQ (reference sequence). This sample stems from a study of T cell responses to AZD1222 COVID-19 vaccine. Libraries were prepared by immunoSEQ multiplex PCR; TCRdb keeps only in-frame clonotypes and omits some of them. Of 180,000 or so clones in the sample, about 95% were seen once. The chain couples TRBV7-9 to TRBJ2-3; 7 bases match TRBD1. This clonotype originated in an adult in good health. The source was peripheral blood, collected on day 0 of AZD1222 vaccination. The CDR3 reads CASSGTDTDTQYF. In DNA, the CDR3 is TGTGCCAGCAGCGGGACAGACACAGATACGCAGTATTTT.